Listed below are T cell receptor beta chains from one sample, sequenced in a study of blood T cell repertoires in COVID-19. The assay was immunoSEQ multiplex PCR, and TCRdb's table has in-frame clones only and misses some. Of over 250,000 clones listed, around 92% were seen once; the top ten hold less than 2%. The sample was PBMCs or T cells enriched from blood (not recorded which). The receptors here all came from a woman aged 60 to 75 who had recovered from COVID-19. Both conserved end residues are part of each CDR3. D genes are given only for firm matches. Size is omitted from some rows. Given values are once, few, many or a class for expanded clones.

J	D	size	V	DNA	CDR3
TRBJ1-5	TRBD1	.	TRBV4-1	TGCGCCAGCAGCCGCCGAACAGGGGATAGAGATCAGCCCCAGCATTTT	CASSRRTGDRDQPQHF
TRBJ1-6	TRBD1	.	TRBV6-6	TGTGCCAGCAGTCGACAGGGGCTCAGCTCCTATAATTCACCCCTCCACTTT	CASSRQGLSSYNSPLHF
TRBJ2-1	TRBD1	.	TRBV9	TGTGCCAGCTCCCACAGGGGCAATACGGGGAATGAGCAGTTCTTC	CASSHRGNTGNEQFF
TRBJ1-1	TRBD1	.	TRBV9	TGTGCCAGCAGCAAATGGGGACAGGGGGACACTGAAGCTTTCTTT	CASSKWGQGDTEAFF
TRBJ1-4	.	.	TRBV21-1	TGTGCCAGCAGCACCCCGGGACAGGACCCCCATGAAAAACTGTTTTTT	CASSTPGQDPHEKLFF
TRBJ2-1	TRBD1	.	TRBV29-1	TGCAGCGTTGATGACAGGGGCGGTGATGAGCAGTTCTTC	CSVDDRGGDEQFF
TRBJ2-7	.	.	TRBV28	TGTGCCAGCAGGTCCTCAGGGGCCGAGACCTACGAGCAGTACTTC	CASRSSGAETYEQYF
TRBJ2-5	TRBD2	.	TRBV28	TGTGCCAGCAGTTTAGTAAGCGGGGCTCAGTACTTC	CASSLVSGAQYF
TRBJ2-5	TRBD2	.	TRBV7-3	TGTGCCAGCAGCTTAACGGGGACTATGACCGAGACCCAGTACTTC	CASSLTGTMTETQYF
TRBJ2-1	TRBD2	.	TRBV5-4	TGTGCCAGCAGCCCCCGGACTAGCGGGAGGGCCTTCAATGAGCAGTTCTTC	CASSPRTSGRAFNEQFF
TRBJ2-7	TRBD1	.	TRBV27	TGTGCCAGCAGTGCCGGGACAGCCTACGAGCAGTACTTC	CASSAGTAYEQYF
TRBJ2-5	.	few	TRBV18	TGTGCCAGCACTATTGACAGACAAGAGACCCAGTACTTC	CASTIDRQETQYF
TRBJ2-3	.	.	TRBV7-2	TGTGCCAGCAGCCCCAGTCGGGGGACAGATACGCAGTATTTT	CASSPSRGTDTQYF
TRBJ1-1	.	.	TRBV6-5	TGTGCCAGCAGTTACCTCGGGTTTGATCCGTTCACTGAAGCTTTCTTT	CASSYLGFDPFTEAFF
TRBJ2-2	TRBD2	.	TRBV5-1	TGCGCCAGCAGCTTGGTGGCTAGCGGGAAGGTCGGGGAGCTGTTTTTT	CASSLVASGKVGELFF
TRBJ1-5	.	.	TRBV11-1	TGTGCCAGCAGCTCGTTTGCGGATCAGCCCCAGCATTTT	CASSSFADQPQHF
TRBJ2-1	TRBD2	.	TRBV3-1/TRBV3-2	TGTGCCAGCGCGGGAGGGCCTACAGATGAGCAGTTCTTC	CASAGGPTDEQFF
TRBJ2-3	.	.	TRBV5-4	TGTGCCAGCAGCCAGGGGGGACAGACCCCAGATACGCAGTATTTT	CASSQGGQTPDTQYF
TRBJ2-5	.	.	TRBV5-1	TGCGCCAGCAGCTTGGCATTTGAGACCCAGTACTTC	CASSLAFETQYF
TRBJ2-7	TRBD2	.	TRBV24-1	TGTGCCACCAGTGACCCCCTAGCGGGGGCCTACGAGCAGTACTTC	CATSDPLAGAYEQYF
TRBJ2-7	TRBD2	.	TRBV28	TGTGCCAGCAGCCGACCCCCGGGACTAGCGAAATACGAGCAGTACTTC	CASSRPPGLAKYEQYF
TRBJ2-5	.	.	TRBV9	TGTGCCAGCAGCGTAACCATTACAGGGCAAGAGACCCAGTACTTC	CASSVTITGQETQYF
TRBJ1-2	.	.	TRBV28	TGTGCCAGCAGTTTAAGCGAAATCTATGGCTACACCTTC	CASSLSEIYGYTF
TRBJ1-3	.	.	TRBV6-8	TGTGCCAGCAGCCACGGACTAAGCTCCGGAAACACCATATATTTT	CASSHGLSSGNTIYF
TRBJ2-7	TRBD2	.	TRBV10-3	TGTGCCATCAGTGACCCCGGGACTAGCGGGGGGCTGTACTACGAGCAGTACTTC	CAISDPGTSGGLYYEQYF
TRBJ2-2	.	.	TRBV5-1	TGCGCCAGCAGCTTGGAGGGACTCAACACCGGGGAGCTGTTTTTT	CASSLEGLNTGELFF
TRBJ2-5	TRBD2	once	TRBV10-2	TGCGCCAGCGTATTTAGCGGGAGCTCGGAGACCCAGTACTTC	CASVFSGSSETQYF
TRBJ1-6	TRBD1	.	TRBV19	TGTGCCAGTAGTATAGGACAGGGGCATTCACCCCTCCACTTT	CASSIGQGHSPLHF
TRBJ2-3	.	.	TRBV9	TGTGCCAGCAGCCCCCTCGGGGGTAGCACAGATACGCAGTATTTT	CASSPLGGSTDTQYF
TRBJ2-7	.	.	TRBV6-5	TGTGCCAGCATGGGGCCGACCTCGACGTGGGAGCAGTACTTC	CASMGPTSTWEQYF
TRBJ1-1	.	.	TRBV27	TGTGCCAGCACCCCACACGCCGAGAACACTGAAGCTTTCTTT	CASTPHAENTEAFF
TRBJ1-5	TRBD1	few	TRBV12-5	TGTGCTAGTGGTTTGGGAGACAGGGTGAGCAATCAGCCCCAGCATTTT	CASGLGDRVSNQPQHF
TRBJ2-5	TRBD1	.	TRBV18	TGTGCCAGCTCAACCCGACCGGGACAGTATCAAGAGACCCAGTACTTC	CASSTRPGQYQETQYF
TRBJ2-7	.	.	TRBV3-1/TRBV3-2	TGTGCCAGCAGCCAAGCCATGGGGGCGCGGGACGAGCAGTACTTC	CASSQAMGARDEQYF
TRBJ2-2	.	.	TRBV5-1	TGCGCCAGCAGCGCCGGTGCAGGGGTCGGTAACACCGGGGAGCTGTTTTTT	CASSAGAGVGNTGELFF
TRBJ2-3	TRBD2	.	TRBV6-2/TRBV6-3	TGTGCCAGCAGTGACCGCACTAGCGCAATTTATACGCAGTATTTT	CASSDRTSAIYTQYF
TRBJ2-3	.	once	TRBV5-1	TGCGCCAGCAGCCTGGCAGCACCTAGGGATACGCAGTATTTT	CASSLAAPRDTQYF
TRBJ2-3	TRBD2	.	TRBV4-2	TGTGCCAGCAGCCAAGAGCTAGCGGGTTTCACAGATACGCAGTATTTT	CASSQELAGFTDTQYF
TRBJ2-1	.	.	TRBV29-1	TGCAGCGTTGAATCATTAGCCGGTCATCAGTTCTTC	CSVESLAGHQFF
TRBJ2-1	TRBD2	once	TRBV5-1	TGCGCCAGCAGCTGGAGGGCTAGCGGGGGTTTCGATGAGCAGTTCTTC	CASSWRASGGFDEQFF
TRBJ2-7	.	.	TRBV10-3	TGTGCCATCAGTCTCGAGGGCCGCGAGCAGTACTTC	CAISLEGREQYF
TRBJ1-5	.	.	TRBV7-2	TGTGCCAGCAGCTTATTTAGTCAGCCCCAGCATTTT	CASSLFSQPQHF